Listed below are T cell receptor beta chains from one sample, sequenced in a study of T cells in Graves' hyperthyroidism and ophthalmopathy. TCRdb reprocessed the multiplex PCR reads with MiXCR, giving one entry per CDR3 protein. Of about 510,000 distinct CDR3 sequences listed, 40% to 55% were seen once; the top ten hold 44%. Sequencing was performed on peripheral blood or thyroid tissue (not recorded which). The receptors were sampled from an adult woman with Graves' disease, either hyperthyroidism or ophthalmopathy (not recorded which). Each CDR3 is given with its conserved first and last residue. The D gene is left open where the match is weak. Clone size is shown for a subset of rows, as once, few, many or a class of expanded clone.

TRBD1,TRBJ1-5,many,TRBV20-1,TGCAGTGCTAGTCCACAGGGGGCTTATAGCAATCAGCCCCAGCATTTT,CSASPQGAYSNQPQHF
.,TRBJ1-5,many,TRBV6-6,TGTGCCAGCAGTAGGCAGAACGATCAGCCCCAGCATTTT,CASSRQNDQPQHF
.,TRBJ1-2,many,TRBV11-1,TGTGCCAGCAGCTCCCTTGTAGGGGGCTACACCTTC,CASSSLVGGYTF
TRBD1,TRBJ2-3,.,TRBV10-1,TGCGCCAGCAGTTCGAGACAGGGTACCGCAGATACGCAGTATTTT,CASSSRQGTADTQYF
TRBD2,TRBJ2-7,.,TRBV7-2,TGTGCCAGTAGTGCGGGACTATTTGGCGAGCAGTACTTC,CASSAGLFGEQYF
.,TRBJ1-1,many,TRBV6-1,TGTGCCAGCAGCCTTGGGGCAGAGGGCACTGAAGCTTTCTTT,CASSLGAEGTEAFF
TRBD1,TRBJ1-1,many,TRBV30,TGTGCCTGGGGGGGACAGCTCCCTGAAGCTTTCTTT,CAWGGQLPEAFF
.,TRBJ1-4,few,TRBV4-1,TGCGCCAGCAGCCAATCGAAAGTTCCGGGTCGGGGATTTAATGAAAAACTGTTTTTT,CASSQSKVPGRGFNEKLFF
.,TRBJ2-5,many,TRBV19,TGTGCCAGTAGTTTTCCGGGGGGCGCGGAGACCCAGTACTTC,CASSFPGGAETQYF
.,TRBJ1-1,many,TRBV4-3,TGCGCCAGCAGCCAAAACCCGTACACTGAAGCTTTCTTT,CASSQNPYTEAFF
TRBD1,TRBJ2-7,.,TRBV20-1,TGCAGTGCTGGGACGACAGGGGACGAGCAGTACTTC,CSAGTTGDEQYF
.,TRBJ2-6,many,TRBV10-3,TGTGCCATCAAGCAGGGATCTGGGGCCAACGTCCTGACTTTC,CAIKQGSGANVLTF
TRBD2,TRBJ2-5,few,TRBV24-1,TGTGCCACCAGTGATCCTAGCGGGAGTGGTGAGACCCAGTACTTC,CATSDPSGSGETQYF
TRBD1,TRBJ2-2,few,TRBV7-8,TGTGCCAGCAGCTTCCGGACAGGGGGGGGCACCGGGGAGCTGTTTTTT,CASSFRTGGGTGELFF
.,TRBJ1-6,once,TRBV7-2,TGTGCCAGCAGCCGAAGTTCAGGAGGCCTTTCACCCCTCCACTTT,CASSRSSGGLSPLHF
.,TRBJ1-1,.,TRBV7-9,TGTGCCAGCAGCTTTGGCTCGCCTGAAGCTTTCTTT,CASSFGSPEAFF
.,TRBJ2-1,.,TRBV7-9,TGTGCCAGCAGCTTAAGTCTAGCTAACTATGAGCAGTTCTTC,CASSLSLANYEQFF
.,TRBJ1-4,.,TRBV2,TGTGCCAGCAGTTCCCCACGGGGCGAAAAACTGTTTTTT,CASSSPRGEKLFF
.,TRBJ1-1,once,TRBV20-1,TGCAGTGCTAGAGGGTCCTCTGCCACTGAAGCTTCCTTT,CSARGSSATEASF
.,TRBJ2-7,many,TRBV2,TGTGCCAGCAGTCGAGGGGGCTACGAGCAGTACTTC,CASSRGGYEQYF
.,TRBJ2-7,.,TRBV20-1,TGCAGTGCTAGACCCCGGGGCGGGGTGTCCTACGAGCAGTGCTTC,CSARPRGGVSYEQCF
.,TRBJ2-5,.,TRBV2,TGTGCCAGCAGTGACAGGGAGAGGGAGACCCAGTACTTC,CASSDRERETQYF
.,TRBJ2-7,.,TRBV10-3,TGTGCCACCCTGGCCGGGGACTCCTACGAGCAGTACTTC,CATLAGDSYEQYF
.,TRBJ2-5,.,TRBV10-3,TGTGCCATCAGTGAGCCGGGGGCGGAGACCCAGTACTTC,CAISEPGAETQYF
.,TRBJ1-2,.,TRBV29-1,TGCAGTTTTGAGGGGGGTGGAGGCTACACCTTC,CSFEGGGGYTF
.,TRBJ1-6,.,TRBV27,TGTGCCAGCAGTGTTACAGGGTTGGGTAATTCACCCCTCCACTTT,CASSVTGLGNSPLHF
TRBD1,TRBJ2-7,few,TRBV29-1,TGCAGCGTTGTAGCAGGGGGAACAGTGTACGAGCAGTACTTC,CSVVAGGTVYEQYF
.,TRBJ2-7,.,TRBV5-1,TGCGCCAGCAGGCAAACTAGCTTTACATCGCTTGGGCAGAACTTC,CASRQTSFTSLGQNF
TRBD1,TRBJ2-5,many,TRBV20-1,TGCAGTGCCAACAGGGGCGTAAAGGAGACCCAGTACTTC,CSANRGVKETQYF
TRBD1,TRBJ1-2,.,TRBV15,TGTGCCACCAGCAATTCCCGGGACAGGGGCTATGGCTACACCTTC,CATSNSRDRGYGYTF
TRBD2,TRBJ2-5,.,TRBV20-1,TGCAGTGCCGTCCCAGCGGGGACTCAAGAGACCCAGTACTTC,CSAVPAGTQETQYF
TRBD1,TRBJ1-4,many,TRBV12-3/TRBV12-4,TGTGCCAGCGTCTTAGCCGGGACAGGGGGTAGGAAACTGTTTTTT,CASVLAGTGGRKLFF
.,TRBJ2-7,.,TRBV7-2,TGTGCCAGCAGTTTACCCTTCCCCCCCTACGAGCAGTACTTC,CASSLPFPPYEQYF
.,TRBJ2-5,few,TRBV28,TGTGCCAGCAGGGCTAGCGCTAACTCCCGGGAGACCCAGTACTTC,CASRASANSRETQYF
.,TRBJ1-1,few,TRBV7-9,TGTGCCAGCAGCTTAGGAAAAGGAGAAGCTTTCTTT,CASSLGKGEAFF
.,TRBJ1-1,.,TRBV7-3,TGTGCCAGCAGCGTGGGGAAGAACACTGAAGCTTTCTTT,CASSVGKNTEAFF
.,TRBJ1-2,few,TRBV4-2,TGTGCCAGCAGCCAAGATGGGCACCCGGCAGGCGGGTATGGCTACACCTTC,CASSQDGHPAGGYGYTF
TRBD1,TRBJ1-6,.,TRBV7-9,TGTGCCAGCAGCTCTCAGGGGGCAGGAACCACTTCACCCCTCCACTTT,CASSSQGAGTTSPLHF
.,TRBJ2-5,many,TRBV5-4,TGTGCCAGCAGCACCGGGAATACCTTTGAGACCCAGTACTTC,CASSTGNTFETQYF
.,TRBJ2-5,.,TRBV20-1,TGCAGTGCTAGGCCTGGAGACTCGGGCCAAGAGACCCAGTCCTTC,CSARPGDSGQETQSF
TRBD1,TRBJ2-5,few,TRBV30,TGTGCCTGGAGCCCCACAGGGGGAGAGACCCAGTACTTC,CAWSPTGGETQYF
TRBD1,TRBJ1-1,many,TRBV4-3,TGCGCCAGCAGCCAGGACAGGGGGCCCGCTGAAGCTTTCTTT,CASSQDRGPAEAFF
.,TRBJ1-2,.,TRBV7-9,TGTGCCAGCAGCTTAGATGGGGCAAACCCGTGGGGCTACACCTTC,CASSLDGANPWGYTF
TRBD2,TRBJ2-5,.,TRBV2,TGTGCCAGCAGTGAGGCGGGGAGGGGAGAGACCCAGTACTTC,CASSEAGRGETQYF
.,TRBJ2-2,many,TRBV20-1,TGCAGTGCACAGACGGCTAGCCTACCGAGAGAGCTGTTTTTT,CSAQTASLPRELFF